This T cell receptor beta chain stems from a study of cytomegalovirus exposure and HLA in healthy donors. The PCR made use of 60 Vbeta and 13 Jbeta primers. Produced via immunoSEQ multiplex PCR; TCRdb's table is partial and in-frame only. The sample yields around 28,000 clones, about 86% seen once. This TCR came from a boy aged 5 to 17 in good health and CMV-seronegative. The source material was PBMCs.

The CDR3 sequence is CAWSPNSGGAGCGQYF. The CDR3 region has the DNA TGTGCCTGGAGCCCTAATAGCGGGGGGGCCGGGTGTGGGCAGTATTTT. The V gene is TRBV30, the J gene TRBJ2-3; TRBD2 agrees at 11 bases. V shed 3 bases, J shed 11 bases, and the junction held 16 bases outside the gene matches. Germline lookup yields CDR1 GTSNPN and CDR2 SVGIG (reference sequence). There are 16 residues in the CDR3.